The 10 T cell receptor beta chains below were found in one sample sequenced in a study of T-cell reconstitution after alpha-beta-depleted transplantation in children. Unique molecular identifiers were incorporated into the prepared TCRbeta library. From the PCR reads, TCRdb called clonotypes with MiXCR, one entry per CDR3 protein. Found here are 260,000 or so distinct CDR3 sequences, around 13% of them singletons; the top ten hold 2.6%. The sequencing used PBMCs from the stem cell graft donor, collected from the stem cell graft. These receptors all come from a human donor who donated a stem cell graft to a child with acute lymphoblastic leukemia.

This clonotype has a count of ten or more. The chain carries TRBV10-3 and TRBJ2-5; TRBD2 agrees at 11 bases. Germline V gives CDR1 ENHRY, CDR2 SYGVKD. This CDR3 has 12 amino acids. Unmatched junction bases numbered 2, after V lost 11 bases and J lost 3 bases. CDR3 loop: CAVGLAEETQYF. The DNA of the CDR3 is TGTGCCGTGGGACTAGCGGAAGAGACCCAGTACTTC.

Many counts were recorded for this clonotype. The chain couples TRBV7-9 to TRBJ2-2, with a weak D call TRBD1 (5 bases). Germline CDR1 reads SEHNR; CDR2 reads FQNEAQ (reference sequence). Trimming pared 5 bases from V and 2 bases from J, leaving 12 bases between. The CDR3 is 15 amino acids. The CDR3 DNA reads TGTGCCAGCAGCCCCCCAGGGCAAAACACCGGGGAGCTGTTTTTT. As protein: CASSPPGQNTGELFF.

There are many counts of this clonotype. The chain recombines TRBV7-9 with TRBJ1-2, with D tentatively TRBD1 (6 bases). Looked up from germline, CDR1 is SEHNR and CDR2 is FQNEAQ (reference sequence). CDR3 length equals 15 residues. Trimming shortened V by 10 bases and J by 10 bases, and 28 bases separated the two germline ends. CDR3: CAILSQGRGISVYTF. CDR3 sequence (DNA): TGTGCCATCCTCTCCCAGGGGAGGGGAATTTCGGTCTACACCTTC.

This clonotype was detected a few times. The CDR3 DNA reads as TGCAGTGCTACTAGGGCCTACAATGAGCAGTTCTTC. Its protein product is CSATRAYNEQFF. J is TRBJ2-1 and V is TRBV20-1; D unclear. The CDR3 covers 12 residues. CDR1 is DFQATT and CDR2 is SNEGSKA in the germline V gene (reference sequence). Between the trimmed V and J ends, which lost 4 bases and 2 bases, there was a span of 6 bases.

In its sample, this clonotype was seen many times. This sequence joins TRBV11-2 and TRBJ1-1; D possibly corresponds to TRBD1 (5 bases). The CDR3 consists of 18 residues. V lost 0 bases and J 4 bases, leaving 21 bases between the germline ends. Germline CDR1 SGHAT, CDR2 FQNNGV. The DNA of the CDR3 is TGTGCCAGCAGCTTAGAGCAATTTTGGGCCAGGGAGGGCACTGAAGCTTTCTTT. Translation gives CASSLEQFWAREGTEAFF.

This clonotype was seen at least ten times. This rearrangement joins TRBV15 to TRBJ2-7, with D perhaps matching TRBD2 (6 bases). V lost 8 bases and J lost 1, with 24 bases in between. Germline V CDR1 and CDR2: LNHNV, YYDKDF (reference sequence). CDR3 size: 17 residues. CDR3 bases: TGTGCCACCTCCAGACCCCAAGGCGGGATTGAATCCTACGAGCAGTACTTC. This encodes CATSRPQGGIESYEQYF.

The sample holds many counts of this clonotype. The chain uses TRBV2 and TRBJ2-1; D call uncertain. V was trimmed by 3 bases and J by 0 bases, leaving 9 bases between them. CDR1 SNHLY and CDR2 FYNNEI come from the germline V gene. The CDR3 is 15 residues long. The DNA of the CDR3 is TGTGCCAGCAGTGAGTGGGCGGTCTCCTACAATGAGCAGTTCTTC. Translated: CASSEWAVSYNEQFF.

This clonotype has ten or more counts. The gene calls are TRBV12-3 or TRBV12-4 and TRBJ2-3; D possibly corresponds to TRBD2 (6 bases). This CDR3 region has 15 residues. V shed 5 bases and J shed 4 bases, with 16 bases lying between them. CDR3 sequence (DNA): TGTGCCAGCAGTCGCTTCGGAGGGCCACCAGATACGCAGTATTTT. Protein: CASSRFGGPPDTQYF.

This clonotype was counted between two and nine times. Relative to the germline gene, one junction end is altered; a read error may explain this. V gene TRBV12-3 or TRBV12-4 combines with J gene TRBJ2-6, with D possibly TRBD1 on 5 matching bases. The CDR3 loop spans 12 amino acids. This CDR3 is CASSPRANGLTF. The DNA for the CDR3 is TGTGCCAGCAGTCCCAGGGCCAACGGCCTGACTTTC.

In this sample, this clonotype turned up a few times. CDR3 loop: CAWTGGLNQPQHF. For the CDR3, the DNA is TGTGCCTGGACAGGGGGTTTGAATCAGCCCCAGCATTTT. V is TRBV30 and J is TRBJ1-5, with 7 bases aligning to TRBD1. Per germline, CDR1 GTSNPN and CDR2 SVGIG (reference sequence). The CDR3 is 13 amino acids. Trimming cost V 4 bases and J 4 bases; bases outside gene matches: 4. Using reference TRBV30 and TRBJ1-5 for the parts outside the CDR3, the full variable domain is SQTIHQWPATLVQPVGSPLSLECTVEGTSNPNLYWYRQAAGRGLQLLFYSVGIGQISSEVPQNLSASRPQDRQFILSSKKLLLSDSGFYLCAWTGGLNQPQHFGDGTRLSIL.